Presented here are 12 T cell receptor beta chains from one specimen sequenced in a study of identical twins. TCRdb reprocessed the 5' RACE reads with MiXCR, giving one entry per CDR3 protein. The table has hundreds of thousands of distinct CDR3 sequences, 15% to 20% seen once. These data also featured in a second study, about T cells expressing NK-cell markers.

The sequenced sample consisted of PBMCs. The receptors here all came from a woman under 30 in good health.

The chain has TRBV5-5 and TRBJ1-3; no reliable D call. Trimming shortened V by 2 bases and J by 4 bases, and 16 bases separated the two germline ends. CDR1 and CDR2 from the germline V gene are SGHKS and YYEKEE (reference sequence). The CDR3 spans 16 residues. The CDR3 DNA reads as TGTGCCAGCAGCTTATGGGCCCCCCGAGGAGGAAACACCATATATTTT. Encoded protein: CASSLWAPRGGNTIYF.

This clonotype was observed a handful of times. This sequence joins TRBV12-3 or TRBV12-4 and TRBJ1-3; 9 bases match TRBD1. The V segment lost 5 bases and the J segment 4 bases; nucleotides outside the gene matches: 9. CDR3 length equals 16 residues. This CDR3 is CASSKRQGVAGNTIYF. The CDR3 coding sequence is TGTGCCAGCAGTAAGAGACAGGGGGTAGCCGGAAACACCATATATTTT.

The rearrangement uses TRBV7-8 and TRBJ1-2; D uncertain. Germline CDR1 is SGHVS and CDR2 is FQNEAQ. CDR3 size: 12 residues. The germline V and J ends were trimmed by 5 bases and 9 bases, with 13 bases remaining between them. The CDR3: CASSPSGPRYTF. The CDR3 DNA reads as TGTGCCAGCAGCCCCAGTGGTCCACGCTACACCTTC.

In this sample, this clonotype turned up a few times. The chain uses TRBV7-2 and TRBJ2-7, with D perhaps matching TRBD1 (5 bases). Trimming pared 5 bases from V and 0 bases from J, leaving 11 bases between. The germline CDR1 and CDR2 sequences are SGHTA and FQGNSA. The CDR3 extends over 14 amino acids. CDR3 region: CASSPDSTSYEQYF. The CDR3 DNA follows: TGTGCCAGCAGCCCTGACAGTACCTCCTACGAGCAGTACTTC.

The CDR3, as DNA: TGTGCCAGCGGGGACAGGGGAGACGAGCAGTACTTC. This translates into CASGDRGDEQYF. The V and J genes are TRBV21-1 and TRBJ2-7; the table's D call, TRBD1, was not checked against the DNA. TRBV21-1 is shown as a pseudogene. This CDR3 is built from 12 residues.

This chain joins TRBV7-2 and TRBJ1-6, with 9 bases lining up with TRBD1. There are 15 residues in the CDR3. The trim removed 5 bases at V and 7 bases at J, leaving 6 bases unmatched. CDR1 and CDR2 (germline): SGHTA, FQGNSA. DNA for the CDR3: TGTGCCAGCAGCACAGGACAGGGGCGAAATTCACCCCTCCACTTT. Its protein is CASSTGQGRNSPLHF.

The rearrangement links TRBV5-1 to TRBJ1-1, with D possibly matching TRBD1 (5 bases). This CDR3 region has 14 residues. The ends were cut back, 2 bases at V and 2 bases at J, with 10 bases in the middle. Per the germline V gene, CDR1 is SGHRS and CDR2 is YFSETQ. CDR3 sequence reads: CASSLFQGNTEAFF. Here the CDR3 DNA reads TGCGCCAGCAGCTTATTTCAGGGTAACACTGAAGCTTTCTTT.

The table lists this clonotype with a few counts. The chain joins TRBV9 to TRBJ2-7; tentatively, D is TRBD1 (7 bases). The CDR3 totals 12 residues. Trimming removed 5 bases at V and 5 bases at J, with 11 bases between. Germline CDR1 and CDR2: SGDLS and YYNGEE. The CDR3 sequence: CASSDREDEQYF. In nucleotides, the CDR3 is TGTGCCAGCAGTGACAGGGAGGACGAGCAGTACTTC.

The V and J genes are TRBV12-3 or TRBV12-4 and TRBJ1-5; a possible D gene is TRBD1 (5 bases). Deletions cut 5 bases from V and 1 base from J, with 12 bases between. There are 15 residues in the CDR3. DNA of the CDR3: TGTGCCAGCAGTGCAGGGCAGTGGAGCAATCAGCCCCAGCATTTT. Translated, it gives CASSAGQWSNQPQHF.

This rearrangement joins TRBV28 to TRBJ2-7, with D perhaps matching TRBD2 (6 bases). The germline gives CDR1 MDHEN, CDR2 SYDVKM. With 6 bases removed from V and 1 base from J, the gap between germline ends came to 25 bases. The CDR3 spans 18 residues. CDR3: CASSLPERARTKSYEQYF. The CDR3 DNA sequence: TGTGCCAGCAGCCTACCGGAACGCGCCCGGACTAAATCCTACGAGCAGTACTTC.

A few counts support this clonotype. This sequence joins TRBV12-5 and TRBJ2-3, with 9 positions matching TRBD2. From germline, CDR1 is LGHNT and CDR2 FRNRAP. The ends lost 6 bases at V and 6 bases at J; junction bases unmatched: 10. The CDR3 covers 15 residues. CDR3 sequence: CASGPGIAGVDTQYF. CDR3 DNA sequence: TGTGCTAGTGGCCCCGGGATAGCGGGAGTCGATACGCAGTATTTT.

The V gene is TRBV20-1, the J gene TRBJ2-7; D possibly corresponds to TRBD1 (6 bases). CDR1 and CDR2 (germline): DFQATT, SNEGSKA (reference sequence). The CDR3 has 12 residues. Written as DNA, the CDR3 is TGCGCTGCCCGAGGGGGAGTCTACGAGCAGTACTTC. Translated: CAARGGVYEQYF.